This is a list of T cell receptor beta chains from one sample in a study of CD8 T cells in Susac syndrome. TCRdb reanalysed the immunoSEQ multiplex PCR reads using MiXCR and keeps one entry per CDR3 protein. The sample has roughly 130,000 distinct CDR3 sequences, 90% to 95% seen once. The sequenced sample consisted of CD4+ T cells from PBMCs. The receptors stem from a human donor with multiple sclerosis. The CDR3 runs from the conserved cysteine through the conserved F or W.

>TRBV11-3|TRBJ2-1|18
CASSLDQGGSTSYNEQFF
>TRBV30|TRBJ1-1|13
CAWSLGRDTEAFF
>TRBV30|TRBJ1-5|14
CAWSERTSNQPQHF
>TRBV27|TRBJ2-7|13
CASSSLRFYEQYF
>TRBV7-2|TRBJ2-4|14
CASSSRSEGDIQYF
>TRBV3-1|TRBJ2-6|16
CASAGRVGSGANVLTF
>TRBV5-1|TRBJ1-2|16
CASRDQQNPRLRGYTF
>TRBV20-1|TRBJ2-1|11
CSAANSDEQFF
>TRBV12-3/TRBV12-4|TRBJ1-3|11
CASSPGPAVYF
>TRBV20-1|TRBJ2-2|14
CSARGRGTTGELFF
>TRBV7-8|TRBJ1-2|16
CASSSRTANPNYGYTF
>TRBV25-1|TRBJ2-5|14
CASQVSTGWETQYF
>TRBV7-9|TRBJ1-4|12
CASSLQGEKLFF
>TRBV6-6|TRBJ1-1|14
CASSSADGNTEAFF
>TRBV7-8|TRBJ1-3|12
CASSLGGFTIYF
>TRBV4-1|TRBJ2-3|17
CASSRRSDLTYTDTQYF
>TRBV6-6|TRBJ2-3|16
CASSYNAFSSTDTQYF
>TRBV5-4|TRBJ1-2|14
CASSLVRQGDGYTF
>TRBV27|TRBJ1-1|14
CASSLAAASTEAFF
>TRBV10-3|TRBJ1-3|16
CAISESRGSTGNTIYF
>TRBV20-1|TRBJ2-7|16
CSARRIAGADTYEQYF
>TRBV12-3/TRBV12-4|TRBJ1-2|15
CASSSWWEGASGYTF
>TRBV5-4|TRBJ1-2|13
CASSQQDNYGYTF
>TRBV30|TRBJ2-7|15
CAWSRGGPLAYEQYF
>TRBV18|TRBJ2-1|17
CASSPQELRGNYNEQFF
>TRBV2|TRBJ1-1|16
CASSEGGRGKNTEAFF